The 10 T cell receptor beta chains reported below all come from one sample, sequenced in a study of shared clonotypes between healthy human individuals. Only in-frame clones appear in the TCRdb table, and some are missing; sequencing was by immunoSEQ multiplex PCR. Here the sample spans about 2 million clones, roughly 94% being singletons. Only CD45RO-negative cells positively selected for CCR7 counted as naive CD8 cells, so terminally differentiated effector memory CD45RA+ cells were excluded. The sample was naive CD8+ T cells sorted from blood. The receptors were sampled from a man younger than 30 in good health.

The V gene is TRBV11-2, the J gene TRBJ2-3; tentative D call: TRBD1 (5 bases). CDR3 length equals 15 residues. Germline CDR1 is SGHAT and CDR2 is FQNNGV. V lost 5 bases, J lost 2 bases, and 14 bases lay in between. DNA for the CDR3: TGTGCCAGCAGCCCCGTAGCAGGGCTCACAGATACGCAGTATTTT. It translates to CASSPVAGLTDTQYF.

The chain couples TRBV7-8 to TRBJ2-7; the D gene could be TRBD1 or TRBD2 (6 bases each). The CDR3 has 15 residues. Germline V CDR1 and CDR2: SGHVS, FQNEAQ. The ends were cut back, 4 bases at V and 3 bases at J, with 16 bases in the middle. Written as DNA, the CDR3 is TGTGCCAGCAGCTCACAGGGACTTTCCCTCTACGAGCAGTACTTC. It is translated as CASSSQGLSLYEQYF.

Points on this clone: This same CDR3 is encoded by further DNA sequences in the sample. CDR3 protein: CASSLRSGGLNEQFF. The CDR3 DNA is TGTGCCAGCAGTTTACGGAGCGGGGGCCTCAATGAGCAGTTCTTC. The rearrangement links TRBV27 to TRBJ2-1; 8 bases align to TRBD2. V shed 2 bases and J 6 bases; nucleotides not matched to a gene: 6. Germline loops: CDR1 MNHEY, CDR2 SMNVEV (reference sequence). The CDR3 is 15 amino acids.

A remark on this clone: The sample has other DNA sequences that encode this CDR3 too. V gene TRBV5-1 combines with J gene TRBJ2-7; D call uncertain. With 3 bases removed from V and 4 bases from J, the gap between germline ends came to 8 bases. Germline V gene sequence: CDR1 SGHRS, CDR2 YFSETQ. CDR3 length: 12 amino acids. CDR3 amino acids: CASSSMGYEQYF. The DNA of the CDR3 is TGCGCCAGCAGCTCCATGGGGTACGAGCAGTACTTC.

The CDR3 spells CASSPVGTYEQYF. As DNA, the CDR3 is TGTGCCAGTAGTCCCGTAGGGACCTACGAGCAGTACTTC. The chain combines TRBV19 with TRBJ2-7; D remains ambiguous. CDR1 and CDR2 (germline): LNHDA, SQIVND (reference sequence). With 5 bases removed from V and 2 bases from J, the gap between germline ends came to 10 bases. The CDR3 runs to 13 residues.

This chain connects TRBV6-5 to TRBJ2-1; a possible D gene is TRBD2 (6 bases). CDR1 is MNHEY, CDR2 SVGAGI, per germline. The CDR3 runs to 14 residues. With 4 bases removed from V and 7 bases from J, the gap between germline ends came to 14 bases. The DNA of the CDR3 is TGTGCCAGCAGTTGGGCGGGGCCTGGGAATGAGCAGTTCTTC. Translated: CASSWAGPGNEQFF.

This clone was seen only once. The chain is built from TRBV29-1 and TRBJ2-7; the D is unclear. This CDR3 has 12 amino acids. Trimming shortened V by 4 bases and J by 2 bases, and 9 bases separated the two germline ends. Looked up from germline, CDR1 is SQVTM and CDR2 is ANQGSEA. DNA of the CDR3: TGCAGCGTTGCCTGGCAGACCTACGAGCAGTACTTC. Translation gives CSVAWQTYEQYF.

DNA for the CDR3: TGTGCCATCACCGCGGTAAACTCCTACGAGCAGTACTTC. It yields the protein CAITAVNSYEQYF. The chain uses TRBV6-1 and TRBJ2-7, with D unresolved. Per germline, CDR1 MNHNS and CDR2 SASEGT. V lost 10 bases and J 0 bases, leaving 13 bases between the germline ends. The CDR3 consists of 13 residues.

The rearrangement links TRBV11-2 to TRBJ2-1, with 7 bases that match TRBD1. The junction had 5 bases not matched to a gene; V was cut back by 2 bases and J by 1 base. From germline, CDR1 is SGHAT and CDR2 FQNNGV. The CDR3 has 16 amino acids. CDR3 loop: CASSLWPGGSYNEQFF. Here the CDR3 DNA reads TGTGCCAGCAGCTTATGGCCAGGGGGATCCTACAATGAGCAGTTCTTC.

This sequence joins TRBV5-4 and TRBJ2-7; 8 nucleotides align to TRBD1. This CDR3 comprises 16 residues. Losses at the gene ends were 4 bases for V and 4 bases for J; bases not matched to a gene: 13. Germline CDR1 reads SGHNT; CDR2 reads YYREEE (reference sequence). In nucleotides, the CDR3 is TGTGCCAGCAGCCCGGACCCCGGGACAGGCGTTTACGAGCAGTACTTC. Residues: CASSPDPGTGVYEQYF.